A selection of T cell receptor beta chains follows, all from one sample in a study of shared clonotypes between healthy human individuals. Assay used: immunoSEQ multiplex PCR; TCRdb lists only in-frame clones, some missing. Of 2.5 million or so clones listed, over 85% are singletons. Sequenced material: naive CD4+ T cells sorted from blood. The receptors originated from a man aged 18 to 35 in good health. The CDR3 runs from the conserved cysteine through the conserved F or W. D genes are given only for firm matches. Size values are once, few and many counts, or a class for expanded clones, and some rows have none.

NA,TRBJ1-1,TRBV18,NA,TGTGCCAGCTCACCACGTGAGTGGTCTGAAGCTTTCTTT,CASSPREWSEAFF
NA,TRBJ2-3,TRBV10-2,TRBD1,TGCGCCAGCGGGCCCGGGACAGGGGGCGATACGCAGTATTTT,CASGPGTGGDTQYF
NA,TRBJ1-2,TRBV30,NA,TGTGCCTGGAGACAGGGTTCTAACTATGGCTACACCTTC,CAWRQGSNYGYTF
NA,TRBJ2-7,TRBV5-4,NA,TGTGCCAGCAGCTTGCCCATGCGGGACGGGGGCGAGCAGTACTTC,CASSLPMRDGGEQYF
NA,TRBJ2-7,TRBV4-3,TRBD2,TGCGCCAGCAGCCAAGCTAGCGGATCCGGCTACGAGCAGTACTTC,CASSQASGSGYEQYF
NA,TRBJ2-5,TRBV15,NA,TGTGCCACCAGCAGAGATTTTGCGGCGGGACAAGAGACCCAGTACTTC,CATSRDFAAGQETQYF
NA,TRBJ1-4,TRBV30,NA,TGTGCCTGGAGTGGGAGACGGGCAACTAATGAAAAACTGTTTTTT,CAWSGRRATNEKLFF
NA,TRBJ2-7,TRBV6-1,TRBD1,TGTGCCAGCACCTGGGACAGGGGCTCCTACGAGCAGTACTTC,CASTWDRGSYEQYF
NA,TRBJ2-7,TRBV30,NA,TGTGCCTGGAGTGTACGTGACAGACCCTACGAGCAGTACTTC,CAWSVRDRPYEQYF
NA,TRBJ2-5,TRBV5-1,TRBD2,TGCGCCAGCAGCTTGGGACTAGCGGGACATCAAGAGACCCAGTACTTC,CASSLGLAGHQETQYF
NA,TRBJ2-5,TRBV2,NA,TGTGCCAGCAGTGGGGGGGGCGGAGAGACCCAGTACTTC,CASSGGGGETQYF
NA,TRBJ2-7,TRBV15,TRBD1,TGTGCCACCAGCGGGCGACAGGGGGCTTACGAGCAGTACTTC,CATSGRQGAYEQYF
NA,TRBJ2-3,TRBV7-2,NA,TGTGCCAGCAGCTCACCTGTGGATACGCAGTATTTT,CASSSPVDTQYF
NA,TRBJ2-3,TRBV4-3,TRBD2,TGCGCCAGCAGCCAAGATCCCGGGACTAAGACAGATACGCAGTATTTT,CASSQDPGTKTDTQYF
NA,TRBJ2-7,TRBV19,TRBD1,TGTGCCAGTAGTGAGGCCGGCCGGGACAGGGGTTCCTACGAGCAGTACTTC,CASSEAGRDRGSYEQYF
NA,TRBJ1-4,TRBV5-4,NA,TGTGCCAGCAGCTTGGATGGGCTGTACTATGAAAAACTGTTTTTT,CASSLDGLYYEKLFF
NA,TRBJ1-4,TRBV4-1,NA,TGCGCCAGCAGCCAGGGTAGGTGGAAGGAAAAACTGTTTTTT,CASSQGRWKEKLFF
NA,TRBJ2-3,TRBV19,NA,TGTGCCAGTAGTATAGATCTTCTGGGGACTAGCACAGATACGCAGTATTTT,CASSIDLLGTSTDTQYF
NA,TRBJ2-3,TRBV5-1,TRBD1,TGCGCCAGCAGCGGGACAGACCTCACAGATACGCAGTATTTT,CASSGTDLTDTQYF
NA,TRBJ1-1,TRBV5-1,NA,TGCGCCAGCAGCCTACAGGAGAACACTGAAGCTTTCTTT,CASSLQENTEAFF
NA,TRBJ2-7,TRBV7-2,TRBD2,TGTGCCAGCAGCTTAGATAGCGGGGGAGCATACGAGCAGTACTTC,CASSLDSGGAYEQYF
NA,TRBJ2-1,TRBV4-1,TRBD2,TGCGCCAGCAGCCTCCAGCGGGAGGGCTACAATGAGCAGTTCTTC,CASSLQREGYNEQFF
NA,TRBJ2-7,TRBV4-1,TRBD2,TGCGCCAGCAGCGCACGACTAGCGGCGACCTACGAGCAGTACTTC,CASSARLAATYEQYF
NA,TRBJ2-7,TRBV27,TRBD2,TGTGCCAGCAGTCCCTCAATCTCGTGGACTAGCGGGAGGAGCTCCTACGAGCAGTACTTC,CASSPSISWTSGRSSYEQYF
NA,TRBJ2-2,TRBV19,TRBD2,TGTGCCAGTAGTGGGACTAGGAACACCGGGGAGCTGTTTTTT,CASSGTRNTGELFF
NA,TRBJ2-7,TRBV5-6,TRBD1,TGTGCCAGCAGCTACCGGGACAGGGATTACGAGCAGTACTTC,CASSYRDRDYEQYF
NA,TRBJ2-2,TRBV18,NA,TGTGCCAGCTCACCACCTTTGGCGGGATCGTTATTGGTCGGGGAGCTGTTTTTT,CASSPPLAGSLLVGELFF
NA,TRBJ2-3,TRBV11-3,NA,TGTGCCAGCAGCTTAGGGACAGTTACCGATACGCAGTATTTT,CASSLGTVTDTQYF
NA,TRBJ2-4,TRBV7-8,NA,TGTGCCAGCAGCTTATCGGGATACATTCAGTACTTC,CASSLSGYIQYF
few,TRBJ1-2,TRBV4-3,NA,TGCGCCAGCAGCCAAGGGGAGGGTTACGGCTACACCTTC,CASSQGEGYGYTF
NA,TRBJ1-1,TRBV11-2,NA,TGTGCCAGCAGTCCCCAGGGGTCGAGCACTGAAGCTTTCTTT,CASSPQGSSTEAFF
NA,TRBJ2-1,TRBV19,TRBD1,TGTGCCAGTAACCCGGGACAGGGAAAGGGTGAGCAGTTCTTC,CASNPGQGKGEQFF
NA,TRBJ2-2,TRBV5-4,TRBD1,TGTGCCAGCAGCCGCGGACAGGGAGAAACCGGGGAGCTGTTTTTT,CASSRGQGETGELFF
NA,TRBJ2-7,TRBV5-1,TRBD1,TGCGCCAGCAGCTGGGGACAGAATTCCTACGAGCAGTACTTC,CASSWGQNSYEQYF
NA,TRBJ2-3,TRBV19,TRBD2,TGTGCCAGTAGTATAGTCCCCGGGACTAGCAGATTCACAGATACGCAGTATTTT,CASSIVPGTSRFTDTQYF
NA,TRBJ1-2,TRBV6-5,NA,TGTGCCAGCAGTTACTCGAGTCGGACCCGTGGCGATGGCTACACCTTC,CASSYSSRTRGDGYTF
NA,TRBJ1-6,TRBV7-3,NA,TGTGCCAGCAGCTTATCTTCAGGGGATAATTCACCCCTCCACTTT,CASSLSSGDNSPLHF
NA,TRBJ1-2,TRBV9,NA,TGTGCCAGCAGCGTAGCGGGGGTCGCAGCCTATGGCTACACCTTC,CASSVAGVAAYGYTF
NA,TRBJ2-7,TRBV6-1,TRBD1,TGTGCCAGCAGAGGACAGGGGTCCTCCTACGAGCAGTACTTC,CASRGQGSSYEQYF
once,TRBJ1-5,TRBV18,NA,TGTGCCAGCTCACCACCCTTTATCAATCAGCCCCAGCATTTT,CASSPPFINQPQHF